This paragraph reports one T cell receptor (beta chain). The antigen is unknown. CDR1 and CDR2 from the germline V gene are SGHNT and YENEEA. V shed 1 base, J shed 0 bases, and the junction held 11 bases outside the gene matches. The CDR3 runs 19 residues. The data originate from a study of cytomegalovirus exposure and HLA in healthy donors. Across the study: Roughly 179 million T cells yielded approximately 100 million unique TCR beta sequences, as an earlier analysis found. Study-wide results and limits: Versus the approximately 670-donor mean, an Asian-associated ancestry cluster reportedly showed fewer N-insertions in a later analysis. Another analysis was done later, and it associated 16,951 TCR beta sequences with HLA alleles at 0.05 false discovery rate.

The PCR had 60 Vbeta and 13 Jbeta primers. Assay used: immunoSEQ multiplex PCR; TCRdb lists only in-frame clones, some missing. The repertoire holds some 190,000 clones, approximately 84% seen once, with approximately 2.6% in the top ten. Sequenced material: PBMCs. The rearrangement joins TRBV11-3 to TRBJ2-1; 8 bases fit TRBD2. This clonotype was obtained from a female donor in good health and CMV-seronegative. The CDR3 nucleotides are TGTGCCAGCAGCTTAGGGGCCCTTAGCGGGGCTAGCTCCTACAATGAGCAGTTCTTC. It translates to CASSLGALSGASSYNEQFF.